These 5 T cell receptor beta chains originate from one sample sequenced in a study of human T cells and chemical hapten exposure. Time point specified: patch test 2, 6 weeks after DPC sensitization. As for treatment: therapeutic diphenylcyclopropenone sensitization with weekly scalp DPC. TCRdb reprocessed the RACE reads with MiXCR, giving one entry per CDR3 protein. The table has roughly 140,000 distinct CDR3 sequences, about 12% seen once. The material was whole blood, obtained in connection with sensitization to the hapten diphenylcyclopropenone (DPC). The receptors come from a woman aged 45-65 years with alopecia areata. Some clones in this sample may be carry-over from other donors' samples.

The chain has TRBV25-1 and TRBJ2-4; 12 positions agree with TRBD2. Unmatched junction bases numbered 11, after V lost 4 bases and J lost 1 base. This CDR3 comprises 19 residues. The germline V gene encodes CDR1 MGHDK and CDR2 SYGVNS. The CDR3 bases are TGTGCCAGCAGTGTACGACTAGCGGGGGTTGTGGGGGCCAAAAACATTCAGTACTTC. It is translated as CASSVRLAGVVGAKNIQYF.

This clonotype came up a few times. This chain connects TRBV11-2 to TRBJ2-1; the match to TRBD2 covers 9 bases. CDR1 and CDR2 from the germline V gene are SGHAT and FQNNGV. This CDR3 is built from 16 residues. After removal of 4 bases from V and 7 bases from J, the junction contained 11 bases not matched to a gene. For the CDR3, the DNA is TGTGCCAGCAGCTCTCTCCGGAGACTAGCGGAGAATGAGCAGTTCTTC. This gives the protein CASSSLRRLAENEQFF.

J is TRBJ2-1 and V is TRBV12-3 or TRBV12-4; D remains unclear. Between the trimmed V and J ends, which lost 1 base and 4 bases, there was a span of 14 bases. CDR3 length equals 16 residues. The CDR3 DNA is TGTGCCAGCAGTTTAGACGTCCTCGTTCGTTACAATGAGCAGTTCTTC. It specifies CASSLDVLVRYNEQFF.

This clonotype was seen only a few times. The chain recombines TRBV20-1 with TRBJ1-4; 9 bases match TRBD1. This CDR3 has 13 residues. The germline V gene encodes CDR1 DFQATT and CDR2 SNEGSKA (reference sequence). J lost 7 bases, V lost 5 bases, and 5 bases had no gene match. This CDR3 reads CSAPQGAIEKLFF. CDR3 DNA sequence: TGCAGTGCTCCACAGGGGGCCATTGAAAAACTGTTTTTT.

This clonotype was recorded many times. This sequence joins TRBV27 and TRBJ2-1; D call uncertain. Germline assignment: CDR1 MNHEY and CDR2 SMNVEV (reference sequence). The CDR3 sequence is 17 residues long. Trimming removed 0 bases at V and 0 bases at J, with 12 bases between. The CDR3 DNA sequence: TGTGCCAGCAGTTTATCGAGCCGGATTAGCTCCTACAATGAGCAGTTCTTC. It encodes CASSLSSRISSYNEQFF.